This passage covers 5 T cell receptor beta chains from one sample sequenced in a study of blood T cell repertoires in COVID-19. Sequenced by immunoSEQ multiplex PCR; TCRdb stores in-frame clones only, minus some. Of some 140,000 clones in the sample, about 80% are singletons; the top ten hold approximately 10%. Sequencing used PBMCs or T cells enriched from blood (not recorded which). These receptors all come from a man between 45 and 60 years old who had recovered from COVID-19.

The CDR3: CASSPGTSRANEQFF. DNA of the CDR3: TGTGCCAGCAGCCCCGGGACTAGTAGGGCCAATGAGCAGTTCTTC. This sequence joins TRBV7-3 and TRBJ2-1, with 8 bases aligning to TRBD2. Looked up from germline, CDR1 is SGHTA and CDR2 is FQGTGA. The ends lost 5 bases at V and 6 bases at J; junction bases unmatched: 9. This CDR3 is built from 15 residues.

This sequence joins TRBV11-2 and TRBJ1-4; TRBD1 matches at 9 bases. Per germline, CDR1 SGHAT and CDR2 FQNNGV. Unmatched junction bases numbered 3, after V lost 3 bases and J lost 4 bases. This CDR3 spans 15 amino acids. The CDR3 DNA reads TGTGCCAGCAGCTTCGGGGACAGGGTTAATGAAAAACTGTTTTTT. This encodes CASSFGDRVNEKLFF.

The CDR3 DNA sequence: TGTGCCACTAGGCCTAGCACAGATACGCAGTATTTT. Its protein is CATRPSTDTQYF. This rearrangement joins TRBV10-3 to TRBJ2-3; unclear D gene. There are 12 residues in the CDR3. V gave up 10 bases and J gave up 0 bases, with 8 bases separating them. CDR1 and CDR2 (germline): ENHRY, SYGVKD.

This chain uses TRBV2 with TRBJ1-3; possible D gene TRBD1, 5 bases. The CDR3 runs 15 residues. CDR1 SNHLY and CDR2 FYNNEI come from the germline V gene. V gave up 3 bases and J gave up 5 bases, with 14 bases separating them. The CDR3 loop is CASSDPAGGRNTIYF. Written as DNA, the CDR3 is TGTGCCAGCAGTGACCCTGCCGGGGGGAGAAACACCATATATTTT.

J is TRBJ1-2 and V is TRBV6-5; TRBD1 might be the D (5 bases). Germline V gene data show CDR1 as MNHEY and CDR2 as SVGAGI. The CDR3 has 13 residues. V lost 2 bases to trimming and J lost 7 bases, with 11 bases between them. As DNA, the CDR3 is TGTGCCAGCAGTTACACAGACAGCAGTGGCTACACCTTC. Protein product: CASSYTDSSGYTF.